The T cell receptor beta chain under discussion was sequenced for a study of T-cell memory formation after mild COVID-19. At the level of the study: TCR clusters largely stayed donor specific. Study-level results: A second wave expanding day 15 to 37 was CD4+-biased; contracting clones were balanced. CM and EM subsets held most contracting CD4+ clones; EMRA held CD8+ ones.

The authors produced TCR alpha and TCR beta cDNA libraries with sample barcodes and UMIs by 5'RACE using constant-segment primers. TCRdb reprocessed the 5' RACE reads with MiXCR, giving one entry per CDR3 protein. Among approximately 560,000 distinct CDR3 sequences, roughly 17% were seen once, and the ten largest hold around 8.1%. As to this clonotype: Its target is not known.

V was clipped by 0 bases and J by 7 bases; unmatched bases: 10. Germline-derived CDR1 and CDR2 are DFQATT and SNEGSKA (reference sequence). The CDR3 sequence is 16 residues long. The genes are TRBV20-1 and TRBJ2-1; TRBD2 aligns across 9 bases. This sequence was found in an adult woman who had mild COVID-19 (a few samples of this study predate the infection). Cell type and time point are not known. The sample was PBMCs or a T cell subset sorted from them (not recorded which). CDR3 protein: CSARDYGLAGINEQFF. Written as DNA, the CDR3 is TGCAGTGCTAGAGATTACGGGCTAGCGGGAATAAATGAGCAGTTCTTC.